The sequence of this T cell receptor beta chain was determined in a study of response to subunit inactivated influenza vaccine. The study's findings and limits: A suggestion made by the authors is that each seasonal influenza vaccination recruits few new T cells.

TCRdb processed the RT-PCR reads anew with MiXCR; each CDR3 protein has one entry. The sample consists of fewer than 350,000 distinct CDR3 sequences, roughly 22% of them appearing once. For this clonotype: Its specificity is unknown.

V lost 5 bases, J lost 2 bases, and 13 bases lay in between. The CDR3 loop spans 15 amino acids. Germline CDR1 reads SGHTA; CDR2 reads FQGNSA. The starting material was PBMCs from blood, obtained less than 22 months after vaccination. V usage is TRBV7-2 and J usage is TRBJ2-1, with D perhaps matching TRBD1 (6 bases). This receptor was taken from a man aged 45-69 years who received an inactivated influenza vaccine. The CDR3 spells CASSLDRIPYNEQFF. As DNA, the CDR3 is TGTGCCAGCAGCCTAGACAGGATACCCTACAATGAGCAGTTCTTC.